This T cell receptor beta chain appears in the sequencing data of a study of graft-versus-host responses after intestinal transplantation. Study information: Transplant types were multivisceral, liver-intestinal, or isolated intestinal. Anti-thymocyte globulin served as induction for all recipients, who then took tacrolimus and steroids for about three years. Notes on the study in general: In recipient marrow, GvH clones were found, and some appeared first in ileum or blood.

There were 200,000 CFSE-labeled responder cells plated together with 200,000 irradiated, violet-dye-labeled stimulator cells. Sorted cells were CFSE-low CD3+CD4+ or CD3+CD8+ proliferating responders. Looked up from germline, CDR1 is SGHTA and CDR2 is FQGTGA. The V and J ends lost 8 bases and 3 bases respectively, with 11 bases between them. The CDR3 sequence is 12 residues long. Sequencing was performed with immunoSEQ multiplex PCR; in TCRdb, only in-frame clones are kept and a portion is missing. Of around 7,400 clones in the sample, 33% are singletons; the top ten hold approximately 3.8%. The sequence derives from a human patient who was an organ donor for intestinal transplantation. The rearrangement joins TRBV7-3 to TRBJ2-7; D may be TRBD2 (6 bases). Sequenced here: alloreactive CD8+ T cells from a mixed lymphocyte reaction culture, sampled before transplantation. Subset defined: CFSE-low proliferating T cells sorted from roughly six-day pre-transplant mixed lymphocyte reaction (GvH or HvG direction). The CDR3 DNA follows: TGTGCCAGCCCGGGACTCCACTACGAGCAGTACTTC. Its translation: CASPGLHYEQYF.